This passage covers 30 T cell receptor beta chains from one sample sequenced in a study of cytomegalovirus exposure and HLA in healthy donors. The PCR contained 60 Vbeta and 13 Jbeta primers. The repertoire was sequenced with immunoSEQ multiplex PCR; TCRdb's copy has only in-frame clones and lacks some. The sample records 130,000 to 150,000 clones, around 73% being singletons. Sample: PBMCs. The receptors here all came from a woman in her late teens or twenties in good health and CMV-seronegative.

The CDR3 reads CASSQKNQPQHF. The CDR3 DNA sequence: TGTGCCAGCAGTCAGAAGAATCAGCCCCAGCATTTT. The J gene is TRBJ1-5, the V gene TRBV7-8; D is unclear. CDR1 SGHVS and CDR2 FQNEAQ come from the germline V gene. Between the trimmed V and J ends, which lost 6 bases and 4 bases, there was a span of 7 bases. There are 12 residues in the CDR3.

This clone occurred once. The J gene is TRBJ1-4, the V gene TRBV7-2; no definite D call. V was clipped by 5 bases and J by 4 bases, with 11 bases between them. CDR3 length equals 14 residues. Germline CDR1 and CDR2: SGHTA and FQGNSA. CDR3 sequence reads: CASSRQINNEKLFF. In nucleotides, the CDR3 is TGTGCCAGCAGCCGCCAGATAAATAATGAAAAACTGTTTTTT. Full variable domain (remainder filled in from reference TRBV7-2 and TRBJ1-4): GAGVSQSPSNKVTEKGKDVELRCDPISGHTALYWYRQSLGQGLEFLIYFQGNSAPDKSGLPSDRFSAERTGGSVSTLTIQRTQQEDSAVYLCASSRQINNEKLFFGSGTQLSVL.

J is TRBJ2-3 and V is TRBV10-3; D perhaps matches TRBD2 (6 bases). Germline V gene data show CDR1 as ENHRY and CDR2 as SYGVKD. CDR3 size: 14 residues. V gave up 5 bases and J gave up 2 bases, with 11 bases separating them. The CDR3 loop is CAISIRTTTDTQYF. DNA of the CDR3: TGTGCCATCAGTATCAGGACTACCACAGATACGCAGTATTTT.

The chain joins TRBV4-1 to TRBJ1-5; possibly TRBD1 for D (6 bases). This CDR3 is built from 13 residues. From germline, CDR1 is MGHRA and CDR2 YSYEKL. Trimming shortened V by 3 bases and J by 7 bases, and 10 bases separated the two germline ends. The CDR3 region is CASSQYRDQPQHF. As DNA, the CDR3 is TGCGCCAGCAGCCAGTACAGGGACCAGCCCCAGCATTTT.

The rearrangement uses TRBV29-1 and TRBJ2-1; D unresolved. Per germline, CDR1 SQVTM and CDR2 ANQGSEA. CDR3 length: 12 amino acids. The V gene lost 2 bases and the J gene lost 4 bases, with 6 bases spanning the gap. The CDR3, as DNA: TGCAGCGTTGAACTGGAGTACAATGAGCAGTTCTTC. It codes for CSVELEYNEQFF.

This clone was detected a few times. This rearrangement joins TRBV5-4 to TRBJ2-3; D is perhaps TRBD2 (6 bases). The CDR3 has 14 amino acids. V was trimmed by 2 bases and J by 6 bases, leaving 13 bases between them. Germline CDR1 reads SGHNT; CDR2 reads YYREEE (reference sequence). The CDR3 region has the DNA TGTGCCAGCAGCTTAACAGGCGGGGAGGATACGCAGTATTTT. Amino acid sequence: CASSLTGGEDTQYF.

The chain has TRBV2 and TRBJ1-1, with D possibly matching TRBD1 (5 bases). The CDR3 is made up of 10 amino acids. The germline V gene has CDR1 SNHLY and CDR2 FYNNEI. The V and J ends lost 8 bases and 10 bases respectively, with 11 bases between them. CDR3: CASDGQGAFF. DNA of the CDR3: TGTGCCAGCGATGGTCAGGGAGCTTTCTTT.

This chain uses TRBV9 with TRBJ2-2; the D is unclear. In germline, CDR1 is SGDLS, CDR2 YYNGEE. V lost 2 bases, J lost 5 bases, and 4 bases lay in between. CDR3 size: 12 residues. The CDR3 region has the DNA TGTGCCAGCAGCGTCCAGACCGGGGAGCTGTTTTTT. Its translation is CASSVQTGELFF.

The V gene is TRBV5-6, the J gene TRBJ1-1; 8 bases fit TRBD1. CDR1 and CDR2 (germline): SGHDT, YYEEEE. This CDR3 has 17 residues. Trimming removed 4 bases from V and 0 bases from J; junction bases left unmatched: 11. DNA of the CDR3: TGTGCCAGCAGCACACAGGGGGGACGACCATTGAACACTGAAGCTTTCTTT. Amino acid sequence: CASSTQGGRPLNTEAFF.

A single count supports this clone. The chain has TRBV7-9 and TRBJ2-7; possible D gene TRBD2, 6 bases. Per germline, CDR1 SEHNR and CDR2 FQNEAQ (reference sequence). The ends were cut back, 0 bases at V and 0 bases at J, with 6 bases in the middle. CDR3 length: 14 amino acids. In nucleotides, the CDR3 is TGTGCCAGCAGCTTAGCCGGGAGCTCCTACGAGCAGTACGTC. The encoded protein is CASSLAGSSYEQYV.

The sample holds a few counts of this clone. The V gene is TRBV18, the J gene TRBJ2-2, with 7 bases that match TRBD2. V lost 6 bases to trimming and J lost 16 bases; unmatched junction nucleotides: 14. The CDR3 totals 13 residues. Germline CDR1 KGHSH, CDR2 LQKENI. CDR3 amino acids: CASSLGAGAYPFF. As DNA, the CDR3 is TGTGCCAGCTCTCTCGGGGCGGGAGCGTACCCGTTTTTT.

This clone was detected a few times. This chain joins TRBV27 and TRBJ1-2, with 8 bases matching TRBD1. This CDR3 comprises 15 residues. Germline V gives CDR1 MNHEY, CDR2 SMNVEV (reference sequence). The J segment lost 1 base and the V segment lost 6 bases, leaving 7 bases of the junction unmatched. The CDR3 DNA sequence: TGTGCCAGCAGAACAGGGGGATCATTTAACTATGGCTACACCTTC. It is translated as CASRTGGSFNYGYTF.

The rearrangement uses TRBV5-1 and TRBJ2-5; 9 bases are a match to TRBD1. CDR1 and CDR2 (germline): SGHRS, YFSETQ. Trimming removed 0 bases from V and 4 bases from J; junction bases left unmatched: 7. The CDR3 is made up of 16 amino acids. Written as DNA, the CDR3 is TGCGCCAGCAGCTTGGAGGGGACAGGGATTGTAGAGACCCAGTACTTC. Protein: CASSLEGTGIVETQYF.

This clone was detected only a few times. In nucleotides, the CDR3 is TGTGCCTGGAGTGTACGCGTGGCTGGCGGAGATACGCAGTATTTT. Encoded protein: CAWSVRVAGGDTQYF. V usage is TRBV30 and J usage is TRBJ2-3; unclear D gene. Germline V gene lookup returns CDR1 GTSNPN and CDR2 SVGIG (reference sequence). The CDR3 covers 15 residues. V gave up 0 bases and J gave up 5 bases, with 15 bases separating them.

This rearrangement joins TRBV5-6 to TRBJ2-1; possibly TRBD2 for D (6 bases). The CDR3 is made up of 15 amino acids. The V gene lost 4 bases and the J gene lost 8 bases, with 19 bases spanning the gap. Germline V CDR1 and CDR2: SGHDT, YYEEEE. The CDR3 coding sequence is TGTGCCAGCAGCGGGGGGACCGGGAGTCTTCATGAGCAGTTCTTC. Amino acid sequence: CASSGGTGSLHEQFF. Looking up the rest from reference TRBV5-6 and TRBJ2-1 gives the full variable domain: DAGVTQSPTHLIKTRGQQVTLRCSPKSGHDTVSWYQQALGQGPQFIFQYYEEEERQRGNFPDRFSGHQFPNYSSELNVNALLLGDSALYLCASSGGTGSLHEQFFGPGTRLTVL.

J is TRBJ1-5 and V is TRBV19; D call uncertain. Trimming stripped 8 bases from V and 3 bases from J, with 14 bases between. Per the germline V gene, CDR1 is LNHDA and CDR2 is SQIVND (reference sequence). The CDR3 loop spans 14 amino acids. The CDR3 region has the DNA TGTGCCAGTGTGGGTCAGGCACACAATCAGCCCCAGCATTTT. Translated: CASVGQAHNQPQHF.

This chain connects TRBV7-9 to TRBJ1-4; D remains unclear. There are 14 residues in the CDR3. The V end was cut by 7 bases, the J end by 8 bases, with 17 bases between. Germline V gives CDR1 SEHNR, CDR2 FQNEAQ (reference sequence). The CDR3 is CASTAAQVDEKLFF. The CDR3 DNA follows: TGTGCCAGCACCGCCGCGCAGGTCGACGAAAAACTGTTTTTT.

The V call is TRBV11-2, the J call TRBJ1-1; the match to TRBD1 covers 9 bases. The germline CDR1 and CDR2 sequences are SGHAT and FQNNGV. This CDR3 comprises 13 residues. V lost 1 base and J lost 7; bases outside the gene matches: 1. CDR3 DNA: TGTGCCAGCAGCTTAGGACAGGGGGGTGAAGCTTTCTTT. It yields the protein CASSLGQGGEAFF.

The chain uses TRBV4-1 and TRBJ2-2; maybe TRBD1 (5 bases). The germline gives CDR1 MGHRA, CDR2 YSYEKL. V was trimmed by 2 bases and J by 4 bases, leaving 11 bases between them. CDR3 size: 15 residues. The CDR3 here is CASSQQTGSTGELFF. In nucleotides, the CDR3 is TGCGCCAGCAGCCAACAAACAGGTAGCACCGGGGAGCTGTTTTTT.

The J gene is TRBJ1-2, the V gene TRBV14, with D possibly matching TRBD1 (5 bases). Trimming took 0 bases from V and 5 from J, leaving 16 bases between them. The CDR3 contains 16 residues. In germline, CDR1 is SGHDN, CDR2 FVKESK. The CDR3 region has the DNA TGTGCCAGCAGCCAAGACGCCCAGGGCCACGGGTATGGCTACACCTTC. It encodes CASSQDAQGHGYGYTF.

The V call is TRBV28, the J call TRBJ1-2; 7 nucleotides agree with TRBD1. This CDR3 has 14 residues. The ends lost 5 bases at V and 7 bases at J; junction bases unmatched: 10. Germline V gene sequence: CDR1 MDHEN, CDR2 SYDVKM. The CDR3 nucleotides are TGTGCCAGCAGTACGGGACAGAGCAGGTCTGGCTACACCTTC. It codes for CASSTGQSRSGYTF.

The table lists this clone with many counts. The chain carries TRBV4-3 and TRBJ1-6; 7 bases match TRBD1. From germline, CDR1 is LGHNA and CDR2 YSLEER. The CDR3 totals 19 residues. The trim removed 2 bases at V and 9 bases at J, leaving 19 bases unmatched. This chain's CDR3 is CASSQNKWETGTESSPLHF. CDR3 in DNA: TGCGCCAGCAGCCAAAACAAGTGGGAAACCGGGACAGAGTCTTCACCCCTCCACTTT.

The V and J genes are TRBV5-6 and TRBJ1-2; D might be TRBD1 (5 bases). Germline V gene lookup returns CDR1 SGHDT and CDR2 YYEEEE. The CDR3 has 14 residues. V dropped 2 bases and J dropped 4 bases, with 12 bases sitting between them. For the CDR3, the DNA is TGTGCCAGCAGCTTTTCCGGCGGGGGCTATGGCTACACCTTC. Amino acids: CASSFSGGGYGYTF.

This chain links TRBV7-2 with TRBJ2-5, with 8 bases aligning to TRBD1. The germline gives CDR1 SGHTA, CDR2 FQGNSA. The CDR3 has 14 residues. Trimming removed 3 bases from V and 4 bases from J; junction bases left unmatched: 4. The DNA for the CDR3 is TGTGCCAGCAGCTTGACAGGGGAAGGAGAGACCCAGTACTTC. It encodes CASSLTGEGETQYF.

This sequence joins TRBV5-6 and TRBJ1-6, with a possible D match to TRBD1 (5 bases). Germline CDR1 reads SGHDT; CDR2 reads YYEEEE. This CDR3 has 18 amino acids. Trimming removed 4 bases at V and 7 bases at J, with 24 bases between. The CDR3 nucleotides are TGTGCCAGCAGCCCCGGCCCACCCCGACAGCGAATGAATTCACCCCTCCACTTT. This encodes CASSPGPPRQRMNSPLHF.

As DNA, the CDR3 is TGTGCCAGCAGACGAGAGACTAGCGGCAACATTCAGTACTTC. It encodes CASRRETSGNIQYF. This chain uses TRBV14 with TRBJ2-4, with 9 nucleotides matching TRBD2. The CDR3 has 14 residues. J was trimmed by 7 bases and V by 6 bases; bases with no gene match: 7. CDR1 and CDR2 (germline): SGHDN, FVKESK.

J is TRBJ2-2 and V is TRBV4-2; 10 nucleotides align to TRBD1. The V and J ends lost 4 bases and 4 bases, in that order; junction bases with no gene match: 3. The CDR3 is made up of 15 amino acids. Germline CDR1 LGHNA, CDR2 YNFKEQ. The CDR3 nucleotides are TGTGCCAGCAGCCCACGACAGGGGGCCACCGGGGAGCTGTTTTTT. It codes for CASSPRQGATGELFF.

V gene TRBV11-2 combines with J gene TRBJ2-5, with a possible D match to TRBD1 (6 bases). This CDR3 has 14 residues. Germline loops: CDR1 SGHAT, CDR2 FQNNGV. Trimming left V 5 bases short and J 1 base short, with 11 bases between. This CDR3 is CASSERQVQETQYF. The CDR3 DNA sequence: TGTGCCAGCAGCGAAAGACAGGTCCAAGAGACCCAGTACTTC.

This sequence joins TRBV19 and TRBJ1-1; TRBD1 might be the D (5 bases). Between the trimmed V and J ends, which lost 9 bases and 0 bases, there was a span of 14 bases. CDR1 is LNHDA and CDR2 is SQIVND in the germline V gene (reference sequence). The CDR3 covers 14 residues. The chain's CDR3 is CASSDRLMNTEAFF. The CDR3 coding sequence is TGTGCCAGCAGCGACAGACTCATGAACACTGAAGCTTTCTTT.

The rearrangement joins TRBV5-1 to TRBJ2-1; 12 positions match TRBD1. Trimming took 5 bases from V and 5 from J; bases not matched to a gene: 5. The CDR3 totals 15 residues. Germline V gene data show CDR1 as SGHRS and CDR2 as YFSETQ. In DNA, the CDR3 is TGCGCCAGCAGACTGGGACAGGGGGCGAACAATGAGCAGTTCTTC. It yields the protein CASRLGQGANNEQFF. Full variable domain (outside the CDR3, taken from reference TRBV5-1 and TRBJ2-1): KAGVTQTPRYLIKTRGQQVTLSCSPISGHRSVSWYQQTPGQGLQFLFEYFSETQRNKGNFPGRFSGRQFSNSRSEMNVSTLELGDSALYLCASRLGQGANNEQFFGPGTRLTVL.